The 25 T cell receptor beta chains presented below share a single source sample, sequenced in a study of blood T cell repertoires in COVID-19. Sequencing used immunoSEQ multiplex PCR; TCRdb keeps in-frame clones, though not all of them. This table holds 200,000 or so clones, less than 90% found once. Sequenced: peripheral blood. The receptors shown here come from a human donor in a cohort sampled during active COVID-19.

The chain couples TRBV5-1 to TRBJ2-3; D might be TRBD1 (6 bases). The V gene's germline CDR1 is SGHRS and CDR2 YFSETQ. There are 15 residues in the CDR3. Between the trimmed V and J ends, which lost 1 base and 4 bases, there was a span of 13 bases. Here the CDR3 DNA reads TGCGCCAGCAGCTTGACAGGGATAGGGGCAGATACGCAGTATTTT. It codes for CASSLTGIGADTQYF.

The chain couples TRBV6-5 to TRBJ1-2, with D tentatively TRBD1 (5 bases). V dropped 0 bases and J dropped 6 bases, with 11 bases sitting between them. Looked up from germline, CDR1 is MNHEY and CDR2 is SVGAGI. This CDR3 is built from 14 residues. This CDR3 reads CASSYSRRADGYTF. The CDR3 nucleotides are TGTGCCAGCAGTTACTCGCGCAGGGCCGATGGCTACACCTTC.

This chain links TRBV11-3 with TRBJ1-3; D gene uncertain. Trimming took 5 bases from V and 4 from J, leaving 12 bases between them. The CDR3 has 14 residues. Germline CDR1 SGHNT, CDR2 YENEEA. CDR3 DNA: TGTGCCAGCAGCCAACACGGGAGAGGAAACACCATATATTTT. Translated, it gives CASSQHGRGNTIYF.

The CDR3 sequence is CSATIQETQYF. In nucleotides, the CDR3 is TGCAGTGCTACTATCCAAGAGACCCAGTACTTC. The chain recombines TRBV20-1 with TRBJ2-5; D uncertain. Per the germline V gene, CDR1 is DFQATT and CDR2 is SNEGSKA (reference sequence). Trimming cost V 4 bases and J 1 base, with 4 bases left between them. This CDR3 is 11 amino acids long.

The chain has TRBV29-1 and TRBJ1-5, with 8 bases identical to TRBD1. The J segment lost 6 bases and the V segment lost 6 bases, leaving 4 bases of the junction unmatched. The CDR3 sequence is 12 residues long. Germline CDR1 is SQVTM and CDR2 is ANQGSEA. The CDR3 reads CSVRTGLQPQHF. The CDR3 coding sequence is TGCAGCGTAAGGACAGGGCTTCAGCCCCAGCATTTT.

The gene calls are TRBV12-2 and TRBJ1-5. TRBV12-2 is tagged as a pseudogene. This CDR3 has 17 residues. The CDR3 DNA sequence: TGTGCAAGTCGCCCCAACCCCAAGACCAAATCGGGTCAGCCCCAGCATTTT. It translates to CASRPNPKTKSGQPQHF.

The chain has TRBV4-2 and TRBJ1-1, with D possibly matching TRBD1 (5 bases). Germline CDR1 and CDR2: LGHNA and YNFKEQ. The CDR3 runs to 15 residues. Trimming left V 0 bases short and J 0 bases short, with 8 bases between. The CDR3 region has the DNA TGTGCCAGCAGCCAAGAGGGGCCCATGAACACTGAAGCTTTCTTT. The encoded protein is CASSQEGPMNTEAFF.

The chain uses TRBV15 and TRBJ2-6; D not certain. Trimming took 8 bases from V and 1 from J, leaving 9 bases between them. CDR1 and CDR2 from the germline V gene are LNHNV and YYDKDF (reference sequence). This CDR3 spans 14 amino acids. Written as DNA, the CDR3 is TGTGCCACCTCTTTCGGTTCTGGGGCCAACGTCCTGACTTTC. Translating it yields CATSFGSGANVLTF.

This clone appeared once. The V call is TRBV5-1, the J call TRBJ1-2, with TRBD1 matching over 8 bases. This CDR3 spans 15 amino acids. V lost 0 bases, J lost 2 bases, and 3 bases stayed unmatched. CDR1 SGHRS and CDR2 YFSETQ come from the germline V gene. CDR3 sequence reads: CASSLGSGGNYGYTF. The CDR3 DNA follows: TGCGCCAGCAGCTTGGGGTCAGGGGGCAACTATGGCTACACCTTC.

J is TRBJ2-1 and V is TRBV7-9; TRBD2 matches 13 bases. The CDR3 is made up of 17 amino acids. Losses at the gene ends were 6 bases for V and 8 bases for J; bases not matched to a gene: 13. Germline loops: CDR1 SEHNR, CDR2 FQNEAQ (reference sequence). The DNA for the CDR3 is TGTGCCAGCAGTACGGGACTAGCGGGGCTTTTGGGCGATGAGCAGTTCTTC. It is translated as CASSTGLAGLLGDEQFF. Full variable domain (rest looked up from reference TRBV7-9 and TRBJ2-1): DTGVSQNPRHKITKRGQNVTFRCDPISEHNRLYWYRQTLGQGPEFLTYFQNEAQLEKSRLLSDRFSAERPKGSFSTLEIQRTEQGDSAMYLCASSTGLAGLLGDEQFFGPGTRLTVL.

The V call is TRBV28, the J call TRBJ1-5; 8 bases are a match to TRBD1. The trim removed 5 bases at V and 7 bases at J, leaving 7 bases unmatched. From germline, CDR1 is MDHEN and CDR2 SYDVKM. There are 14 residues in the CDR3. The CDR3 DNA sequence: TGTGCCAGCAGTCTGGACAGGGCCACCCAGCCCCAGCATTTT. This encodes CASSLDRATQPQHF.

The CDR3 DNA follows: TGTGCCAGCAGCCCCCAAGGACAGGGAGGCTATGGCTACACCTTC. It yields the protein CASSPQGQGGYGYTF. This chain joins TRBV7-9 and TRBJ1-2; 8 nucleotides agree with TRBD1. V was pared by 5 bases and J by 4 bases, with 9 bases of the junction left unmatched. The germline CDR1 and CDR2 sequences are SEHNR and FQNEAQ (reference sequence). This CDR3 has 15 amino acids.

This chain links TRBV19 with TRBJ2-3; 14 bases fit TRBD2. The CDR3 has 17 amino acids. The V gene end was trimmed by 4 bases and the J gene end by 0 bases; junction bases not matched to a gene: 3. In germline, CDR1 is LNHDA, CDR2 SQIVND (reference sequence). CDR3 loop: CASSTRTSGGSTDTQYF. In DNA form, the CDR3 reads TGTGCCAGTAGTACCCGGACTAGCGGGGGGAGCACAGATACGCAGTATTTT. Full variable domain (rest looked up from reference TRBV19 and TRBJ2-3): DGGITQSPKYLFRKEGQNVTLSCEQNLNHDAMYWYRQDPGQGLRLIYYSQIVNDFQKGDIAEGYSVSREKKESFPLTVTSAQKNPTAFYLCASSTRTSGGSTDTQYFGPGTRLTVL.

J is TRBJ2-3 and V is TRBV7-9; the D gene is possibly TRBD2 (5 bases). The CDR3 totals 15 residues. V was shortened by 2 bases and J by 1 base, with 10 bases between the two germline ends. Germline values: CDR1 SEHNR, CDR2 FQNEAQ (reference sequence). CDR3 sequence reads: CASSLRLAGTDTQYF. CDR3 nucleotide sequence: TGTGCCAGCAGCTTACGGCTAGCCGGCACAGATACGCAGTATTTT.

This clone occurred once. The V call is TRBV3-1 (or the pseudogene TRBV3-2), the J call TRBJ1-1, with D unclear. Germline values: CDR1 LGHDT, CDR2 YNNKEL (reference sequence). This CDR3 is built from 13 residues. Trimming took 3 bases from V and 4 from J, leaving 9 bases between them. The CDR3 reads CASSQERLTEAFF. CDR3 bases: TGTGCCAGCAGCCAGGAGAGACTCACTGAAGCTTTCTTT.

V usage is TRBV7-2 and J usage is TRBJ1-3, with a tentative D call TRBD1 (6 bases). The CDR3 covers 15 residues. Germline CDR1 reads SGHTA; CDR2 reads FQGNSA. With 1 base removed from V and 4 bases from J, the gap between germline ends came to 11 bases. The chain's CDR3 is CASSLDRARGNTIYF. Here the CDR3 DNA reads TGTGCCAGCAGCTTAGACAGGGCCCGAGGAAACACCATATATTTT.

This clone showed up just once. This chain links TRBV7-9 with TRBJ1-6; TRBD1 aligns across 8 bases. Germline V gives CDR1 SEHNR, CDR2 FQNEAQ (reference sequence). J lost 7 bases, V lost 6 bases, and 8 bases had no gene match. The CDR3 consists of 15 residues. CDR3 nucleotides: TGTGCCAGCAGAACCGGGACAGGTTCCAATTCACCCCTCCACTTT. As protein: CASRTGTGSNSPLHF.

The rearrangement uses TRBV5-4 and TRBJ2-1; TRBD2 agrees at 11 bases. Germline assignment: CDR1 SGHNT and CDR2 YYREEE (reference sequence). V lost 4 bases, J lost 7 bases, and 10 bases stayed unmatched. This CDR3 has 16 residues. CDR3 region: CASSIVAGGPPNEQFF. CDR3 DNA sequence: TGTGCCAGCAGCATCGTAGCGGGAGGGCCCCCGAATGAGCAGTTCTTC.

V is TRBV4-1 and J is TRBJ1-4, with D perhaps TRBD1 (6 bases). V lost 1 base and J lost 8, with 17 bases in between. CDR1 MGHRA and CDR2 YSYEKL come from the germline V gene. The CDR3 runs 16 residues. The CDR3 reads CASSQGLQGIGEKLFF. CDR3 in DNA: TGCGCCAGCAGCCAAGGTTTACAGGGTATTGGGGAAAAACTGTTTTTT.

V is TRBV27 and J is TRBJ1-1; D not certain. Trimming removed 5 bases from V and 2 bases from J, with 9 bases in between. The CDR3 is 13 residues long. The germline gives CDR1 MNHEY, CDR2 SMNVEV (reference sequence). In DNA, the CDR3 is TGTGCCAGCAGTGTACAGCACAACACTGAAGCTTTCTTT. It translates to CASSVQHNTEAFF.

This sequence joins TRBV14 and TRBJ2-7; D is unresolved. Germline V gives CDR1 SGHDN, CDR2 FVKESK. The CDR3 sequence is 15 residues long. The V end lost 8 bases, the J end lost 0 bases, and 17 bases lay between the germline ends. CDR3 nucleotides: TGTGCCAGCCCTAGTACCTGTCGGCTCTCCTACGAGCAGTACTTC. It translates to CASPSTCRLSYEQYF. The full variable domain, its missing parts supplied by reference TRBV14 and TRBJ2-7, is EAGVTQFPSHSVIEKGQTVTLRCDPISGHDNLYWYRRVMGKEIKFLLHFVKESKQDESGMPNNRFLAERTGGTYSTLKVQPAELEDSGVYFCASPSTCRLSYEQYFGPGTRLTVT.

V and J are TRBV12-3 or TRBV12-4 and TRBJ1-1; 7 nucleotides align to TRBD1. V lost 3 bases and J lost 5; bases outside the gene matches: 3. The CDR3 loop spans 13 amino acids. CDR3 loop: CASSLTGKTEAFF. The CDR3, as DNA: TGTGCCAGCAGTTTGACAGGGAAGACTGAAGCTTTCTTT.

V and J are TRBV19 and TRBJ1-2; 7 positions agree with TRBD1. Germline CDR1 LNHDA, CDR2 SQIVND (reference sequence). The CDR3 loop spans 18 amino acids. V was pared by 3 bases and J by 4 bases, with 17 bases of the junction left unmatched. This CDR3 is CASSISRTRKQGFYGYTF. CDR3 DNA: TGTGCCAGTAGTATTTCCAGAACCAGAAAACAGGGGTTCTATGGCTACACCTTC.

DNA of the CDR3: TGTGCCAGCAGCTTGGATAGCGGGGGTAACACCGGGGAGCTGTTTTTT. Amino acids: CASSLDSGGNTGELFF. The chain employs TRBV7-2 and TRBJ2-2; 9 bases map to TRBD2. J was trimmed by 2 bases and V by 3 bases; bases with no gene match: 4. The CDR3 sequence is 16 residues long. The germline V gene encodes CDR1 SGHTA and CDR2 FQGNSA.

The V and J genes are TRBV9 and TRBJ2-1; 9 bases are shared with TRBD2. V shed 3 bases and J 4 bases; nucleotides not matched to a gene: 8. CDR3 length: 16 residues. Per the germline V gene, CDR1 is SGDLS and CDR2 is YYNGEE. CDR3 in DNA: TGTGCCAGCAGCGCGGGTTCGGCGGGAGGGTACAATGAGCAGTTCTTC. It specifies CASSAGSAGGYNEQFF.